This TCR beta chain was identified in a study of OX40 agonist ivuxolimab in advanced cancers. Study-wide background: Three partial responders included one hepatocellular carcinoma patient and two cutaneous melanoma patients.

Remarks on this clone: What it recognizes is unknown.

CDR1 and CDR2 (germline): SGHKS, YYEKEE (reference sequence). V lost 4 bases and J lost 1, with 15 bases in between. There are 17 residues in the CDR3. Overall study results and limits: The CD4+ and CD8+ T cells in the blood had expanded clonally by week 6 at 0.1 to 3.0 mg/kg.

Profiled with immunoSEQ multiplex PCR; TCRdb holds only in-frame clones, not every one. Of fewer than 75,000 clones in the sample, around 89% are singletons; the top ten hold 0.67%. The sequence came from an adult with an advanced solid tumor such as melanoma, head and neck, liver or kidney cancer. V usage is TRBV5-5 and J usage is TRBJ2-6, with D tentatively TRBD1 (6 bases). The input for sequencing was CD4+ or CD8+ T cells sorted from blood, taken in a trial of the OX40 agonist ivuxolimab. CDR3: CASSPLGAWSGANVLTF. The CDR3 DNA reads TGTGCCAGCAGCCCCTTGGGGGCATGGTCTGGGGCCAACGTCCTGACTTTC.